The rows below give T cell receptor beta chains drawn from one sample of a study of blood T cell repertoires in COVID-19. Here immunoSEQ multiplex PCR was the method, and the copy in TCRdb shows in-frame clones only, minus some. The table lists approximately 140,000 clones, approximately 80% of them singletons. Sequenced: peripheral blood. The receptors here all came from a human donor in a cohort sampled during active COVID-19. CDR3s leave out the opening cysteine and the closing phenylalanine or tryptophan.

V	J	CDR3
TRBV18	TRBJ2-7	ASSPQQGTYEQY
TRBV7-9	TRBJ2-3	ASSSLGQGFSDTQY
TRBV7-2	TRBJ2-2	ASSDDGSITGELF
TRBV19	TRBJ1-5	ASNRGQNSWNQPQH
TRBV5-4	TRBJ1-3	ASSSGGGSGNTIY
TRBV5-5	TRBJ1-6	ASSHPSGIGAPLH
TRBV9	TRBJ2-5	ASSPGLAGGPETQY
TRBV27	TRBJ2-1	ASRDRGRGNEQF
TRBV6-4	TRBJ1-5	ASRYRQGVKPQH
TRBV4-2	TRBJ2-6	ASSQEALAFSGANVLT
TRBV19	TRBJ1-4	ASNLGQPEKLF
TRBV18	TRBJ2-1	ASSRTGQGNEQF
TRBV29-1	TRBJ1-2	SVDGQGGYGYT
TRBV7-3	TRBJ2-1	ASSLNRGVDEQF
TRBV5-6	TRBJ2-5	ASSGDRDRAKTQY
TRBV5-1	TRBJ2-2	ASSWGLAGGPGGELF
TRBV6-4	TRBJ1-6	ASSGTLASPLH
TRBV4-2	TRBJ2-2	ASSPEGDTGELF
TRBV4-2	TRBJ2-3	ASSQESQAGLTDTQY
TRBV7-2	TRBJ2-2	ASQRASGNGELF
TRBV5-1	TRBJ2-3	ASSLDRRSTDTQY
TRBV19	TRBJ2-5	ASSTIRGGGAETQY
TRBV3-1/TRBV3-2	TRBJ2-5	ASSQSGETQY
TRBV4-1	TRBJ2-2	ASSQDTEGRELF
TRBV7-2	TRBJ1-1	ASKGERVTEAF
TRBV6-5	TRBJ1-1	ASQGPRIYRIEAF
TRBV5-5	TRBJ2-7	ASSLVPGIYYEQY
TRBV28	TRBJ1-1	ASSLVQVNTEAF
TRBV19	TRBJ2-1	ASSTGGGVREQF
TRBV6-1	TRBJ2-7	ASSEPDIPTYEQY
TRBV2	TRBJ1-1	ASSLGGATEAF
TRBV28	TRBJ2-1	ASSFSLAGGYNEQF
TRBV7-9	TRBJ2-2	ASSLAEGELF
TRBV10-1	TRBJ2-1	ASSDRGASNEQF
TRBV18	TRBJ1-4	ASSQGARGSTNEKLF
TRBV4-2	TRBJ1-2	ASSQEAGYSGYT
TRBV2	TRBJ2-3	ASSVGRGRTDTQY
TRBV3-1/TRBV3-2	TRBJ2-7	ASSTRGSRVEQY
TRBV28	TRBJ1-1	ASSPQDRVSGEAF
TRBV20-1	TRBJ2-1	SAGPGVEQF
TRBV5-1	TRBJ2-1	ASSSGGGLPYNEQF
TRBV5-4	TRBJ1-4	ASSLEPSPGFGINEKLF
TRBV24-1	TRBJ2-3	ATSSGGRDTQY
TRBV11-3	TRBJ2-7	ASSLRGDSYEQY
TRBV2	TRBJ1-2	ASSEVQGAYGYT